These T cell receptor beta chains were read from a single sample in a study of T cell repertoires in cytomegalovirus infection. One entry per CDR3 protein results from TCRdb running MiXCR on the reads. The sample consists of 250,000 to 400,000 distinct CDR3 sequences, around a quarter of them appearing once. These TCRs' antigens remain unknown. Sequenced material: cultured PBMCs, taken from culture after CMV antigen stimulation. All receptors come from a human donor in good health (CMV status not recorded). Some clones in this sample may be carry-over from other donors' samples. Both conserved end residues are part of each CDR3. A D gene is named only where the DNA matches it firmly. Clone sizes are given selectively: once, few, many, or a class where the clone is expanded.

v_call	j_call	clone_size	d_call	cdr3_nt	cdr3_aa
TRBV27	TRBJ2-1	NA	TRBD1	TGTGTCAGCAGTCCTCCGGACAGGGGGCAAAGCTCCTACAATGAGCAGTTCTTC	CVSSPPDRGQSSYNEQFF
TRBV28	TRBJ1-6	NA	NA	TGTGCCAGCAGTCCGCCGGGGAAGCGTTCACCCCTCCACTTT	CASSPPGKRSPLHF
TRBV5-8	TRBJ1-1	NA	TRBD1	TGTGCCAGCACCGACTACAGGGGCCTAGGTAACACTGAAGCTTTCTTT	CASTDYRGLGNTEAFF
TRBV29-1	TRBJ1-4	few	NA	TGCAGCGTTGCGGGACGTTCTAATGAAAAACTGTTTTTT	CSVAGRSNEKLFF
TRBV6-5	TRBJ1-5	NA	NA	TGTGCCAGCAGTTATGGCAGGGGAATTGATCAGCCCCAGCATTTT	CASSYGRGIDQPQHF
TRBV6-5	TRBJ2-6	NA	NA	TGTGCCAGCAGGGAATCCCGGGGCAGGGCCAACGTCCTGACTTTC	CASRESRGRANVLTF
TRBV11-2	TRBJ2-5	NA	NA	TGTGCCAGCAGCTTAAACTCCCTTCAAGAGACCCAGTACTTC	CASSLNSLQETQYF
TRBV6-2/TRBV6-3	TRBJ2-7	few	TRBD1	TGTGCCAGCAGCCGACCCCCGGACAGGGGGTATGAGCAGTACTTC	CASSRPPDRGYEQYF
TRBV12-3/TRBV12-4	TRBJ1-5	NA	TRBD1	TGTGCCAGCAGTTTAACGGGACAGGGAAAGGTGTGGCAGCATTTT	CASSLTGQGKVWQHF
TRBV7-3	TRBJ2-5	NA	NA	TGTGCCAGCAGTCCTATGAATAAACGGGAGACCCAGTACTTC	CASSPMNKRETQYF
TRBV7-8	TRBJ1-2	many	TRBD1	TGTGCCAGCAGCTTAGAAGCAGGGGGCTTAGGTGGCTACACCTTC	CASSLEAGGLGGYTF
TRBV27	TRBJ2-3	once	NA	TGTGCCAGCAGCCATGCCCGGGGCGCGAGCACAGATACGCAGTATTTT	CASSHARGASTDTQYF
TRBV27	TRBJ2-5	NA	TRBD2	TGTGCCAGCAGTTTTTTTCTAGCGGGAGGGCGAGAGACCCAGTACTTC	CASSFFLAGGRETQYF
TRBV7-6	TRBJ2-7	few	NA	TGTGCCAGCAGCTTAGAGTCCCCTGCGGGCGAGCAGTACTTC	CASSLESPAGEQYF
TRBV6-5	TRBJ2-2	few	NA	TGTGCCAGCAGTTACTCTCGAGGACAGATCAACACCGGGGAGCTGTTTTTT	CASSYSRGQINTGELFF
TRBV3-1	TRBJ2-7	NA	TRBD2	TGTGCCAGCAGCCCTCTAGCGGGAGACCCCGAGCAGTACTTC	CASSPLAGDPEQYF
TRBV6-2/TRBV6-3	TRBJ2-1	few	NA	TGTGCCAGCAGTTACCAGGGATCCTACAATGAGCAGTTCTTC	CASSYQGSYNEQFF
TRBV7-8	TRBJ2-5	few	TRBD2	TGTGCCAGCAGCTTTGGACTAGCGGGGCAAGAGACCCAGTACTTC	CASSFGLAGQETQYF
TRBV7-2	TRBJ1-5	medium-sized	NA	TGTGCCAGCAGCAAACAGGTCGCAGGGCAGCCCCAGCATTTT	CASSKQVAGQPQHF
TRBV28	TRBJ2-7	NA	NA	TGTGCGATCGGTGGGGCCTACCGGCCCTCAAGCTCCTACGAGCAGTACTTC	CAIGGAYRPSSSYEQYF
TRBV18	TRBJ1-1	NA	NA	TGTGCCAGCTCTCGGGGGACGAACACTGAAGCTTTCTTT	CASSRGTNTEAFF
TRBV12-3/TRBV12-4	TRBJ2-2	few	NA	TGTGCCAGCAGTGTTCATAGTACGAACACCGGGGAGCTGTTTTTT	CASSVHSTNTGELFF
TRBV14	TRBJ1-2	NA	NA	TGTGCCAGCAGCCACCAGGTCCAAGATGGCTACACCTTC	CASSHQVQDGYTF
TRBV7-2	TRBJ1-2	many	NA	TGTGCCAGCAGCTTAGGGGTTAACAGTCCGGTGGCTGGCTACACCTTC	CASSLGVNSPVAGYTF
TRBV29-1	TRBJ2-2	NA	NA	TGCAGCGTTGTGGCGCGAGCGAACACCGGGGAGCTGTTTTTT	CSVVARANTGELFF
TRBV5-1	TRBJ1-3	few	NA	TGCGCCAGCAGCTTGACAGATTTCTCTGGAAACACCATATATTTT	CASSLTDFSGNTIYF
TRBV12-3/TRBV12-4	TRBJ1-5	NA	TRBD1	TGTGCCAGCAGACCCGGACAGGCCAACAATCAGCCCCAGCATTTT	CASRPGQANNQPQHF
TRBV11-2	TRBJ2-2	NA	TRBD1	TGTGCCAGCAGCGGAGAGGGACAGATAACGAACACCGGGGAGCTGTTTTTT	CASSGEGQITNTGELFF
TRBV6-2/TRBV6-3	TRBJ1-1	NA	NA	TGTGCCAGCAGTTATTCGGACAGCTTGAACACTGAAGCTTTCTTT	CASSYSDSLNTEAFF
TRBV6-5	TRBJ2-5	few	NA	TGTGCCAGCAGTTACCTCCAGGGTTGGCAAACCCAGTACTTC	CASSYLQGWQTQYF
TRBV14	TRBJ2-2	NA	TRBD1	TGTGCCAGCAGCCAAGTGGGCCAGGGGGCCGCCACCGGGGAGCTGTTTTTT	CASSQVGQGAATGELFF
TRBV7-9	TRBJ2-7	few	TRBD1	TGTGCCAGCAGCTTAGCTACAGGGGAATACTACGAGCAGTACTTC	CASSLATGEYYEQYF
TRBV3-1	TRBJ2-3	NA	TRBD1	TGTGCCAGCAGCCAAGGAGGTTGGACAGGGAACACGCCGGAACGCACAGATACGCAGTATTTT	CASSQGGWTGNTPERTDTQYF
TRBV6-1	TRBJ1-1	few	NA	TGTGCCAGCAGTTATGGCATATTGAACACTGAAGCTTTCTTT	CASSYGILNTEAFF
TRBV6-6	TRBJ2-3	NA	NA	TGTGCCAGCAGTCCCCCCCCCCGCACAACAAATACGCAGTATTTT	CASSPPPRTTNTQYF
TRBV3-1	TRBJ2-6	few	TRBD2	TGTGCCAGCAGCCAGAACCCGGGACTAGCGAACTCTGGGGCCAACGTCCTGACTTTC	CASSQNPGLANSGANVLTF
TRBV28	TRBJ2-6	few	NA	TGTGCCAGCAGGGTGGCCTCTGGGGCCAACGTCCTGACTTTC	CASRVASGANVLTF
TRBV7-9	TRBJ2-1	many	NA	TGTGCCAGCAGCCCCCGGAGCCAGGGCCACGAACCAATCTACAATGAGCAGTTCTTC	CASSPRSQGHEPIYNEQFF
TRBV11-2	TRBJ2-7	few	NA	TGTGCCAGCAGCTTGCTTCCCATCGCGGGCTCCTACGAGCAGTACTTC	CASSLLPIAGSYEQYF
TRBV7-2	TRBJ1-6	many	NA	TGTGCCAGTCGCGGGGGGGTTGGCTCACCCCTCCACTTT	CASRGGVGSPLHF
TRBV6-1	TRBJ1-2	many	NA	TGTGCCAGCAGTGATCGACTAACGGGGCGCGTCGGCTACACCTTC	CASSDRLTGRVGYTF
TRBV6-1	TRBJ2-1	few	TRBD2	TGTGCCAGCAGCGTGGGACTAGCGGGTGATGAGCAGTTCTTC	CASSVGLAGDEQFF
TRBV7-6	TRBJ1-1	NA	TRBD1	TGTGCCAGCAGGCGACAGGGGATTGACACTGAAGCTTTCTTT	CASRRQGIDTEAFF
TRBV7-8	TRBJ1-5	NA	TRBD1	TGTGCCAGCAGCTTAGGGGACAGGGGCCTAGCTAGCAATCAGCCCCAGCATTTT	CASSLGDRGLASNQPQHF
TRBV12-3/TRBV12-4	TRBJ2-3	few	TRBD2	TGTGCCAGCAGTCCCTTGCGGGAGGTCACAGATACGCAGTATTTT	CASSPLREVTDTQYF
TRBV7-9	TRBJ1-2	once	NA	TGTGCCAGCAGCAGCGTCGAGTCTAACTATGGCTACACCTTC	CASSSVESNYGYTF
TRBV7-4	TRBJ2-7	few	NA	TGTGCCAGCAGCCGAAGACCTGCCCCCTACGAGCAGTACTTC	CASSRRPAPYEQYF
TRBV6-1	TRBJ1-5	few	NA	TGTGCCAGCAGTGAACTGGGGAATCAGCCCCAGCATTTT	CASSELGNQPQHF
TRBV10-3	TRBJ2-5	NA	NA	TGTGCCATGTCAAGGTCCAGCGGACTAGAGACCCAGTACTTC	CAMSRSSGLETQYF
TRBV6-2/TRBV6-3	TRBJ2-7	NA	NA	TGTGCCAGCCGCGACACTGCTTCCTACGAGCAGTACTTC	CASRDTASYEQYF
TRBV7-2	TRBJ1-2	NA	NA	TGTGCCAGCAGCTCCACCCGCAGCTACACCTTC	CASSSTRSYTF
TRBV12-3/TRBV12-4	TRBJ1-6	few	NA	TGTGCCAGCAGCCGTGGGACATGGAAGAATTCACCCCTCCACTTT	CASSRGTWKNSPLHF
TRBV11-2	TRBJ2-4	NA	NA	TGTGCCAGCAGCCAAGGGTTAGGGCCAAACATTCAGTACTTC	CASSQGLGPNIQYF
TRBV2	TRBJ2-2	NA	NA	TGTGCCAGCAGTGACCCGGATTACCCGCTGTTTTTT	CASSDPDYPLFF
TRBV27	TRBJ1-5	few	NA	TGTGCCAGCAGTGAGGGAATGACCCAGCATTTT	CASSEGMTQHF
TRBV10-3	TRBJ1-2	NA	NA	TGTGCCATCCGTTCGCAAGATGGCTACACCTTC	CAIRSQDGYTF